This T cell receptor (beta chain) is from a study of cytomegalovirus exposure and HLA in healthy donors. The study ran its PCR with 60 Vbeta and 13 Jbeta primers. The method was immunoSEQ multiplex PCR; TCRdb's version includes in-frame clones alone and lacks a portion of them. The sample lists approximately 150,000 clones; almost 80% were seen once. The sample holds a few counts of this clone. Looked up from germline, CDR1 is MNHNS and CDR2 is SASEGT. The V and J ends lost 1 base and 7 bases, in that order; junction bases with no gene match: 0. This CDR3 is 14 amino acids long. This receptor was taken from a man under 40 in good health and CMV-seronegative. V usage is TRBV6-1 and J usage is TRBJ1-4; the match to TRBD1 covers 10 bases. The sequencing input was PBMCs. The CDR3 sequence is CASSEGQGAEKLFF. CDR3 nucleotides: TGTGCCAGCAGTGAAGGACAGGGGGCTGAAAAACTGTTTTTT.